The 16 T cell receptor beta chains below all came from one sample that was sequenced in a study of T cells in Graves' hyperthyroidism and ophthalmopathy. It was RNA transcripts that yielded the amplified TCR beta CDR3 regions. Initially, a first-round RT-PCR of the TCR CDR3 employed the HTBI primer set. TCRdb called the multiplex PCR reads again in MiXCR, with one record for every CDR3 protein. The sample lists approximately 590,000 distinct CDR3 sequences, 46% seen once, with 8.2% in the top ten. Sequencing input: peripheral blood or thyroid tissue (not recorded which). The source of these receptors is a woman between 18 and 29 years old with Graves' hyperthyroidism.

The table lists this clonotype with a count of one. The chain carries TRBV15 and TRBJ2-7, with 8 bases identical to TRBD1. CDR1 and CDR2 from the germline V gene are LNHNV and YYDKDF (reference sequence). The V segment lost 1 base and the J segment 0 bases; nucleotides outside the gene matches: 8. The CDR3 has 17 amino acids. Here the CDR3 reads CATSRAAGTGSSYEQYF. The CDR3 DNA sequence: TGTGCCACCAGCAGAGCCGCCGGGACAGGTAGCTCCTACGAGCAGTACTTC.

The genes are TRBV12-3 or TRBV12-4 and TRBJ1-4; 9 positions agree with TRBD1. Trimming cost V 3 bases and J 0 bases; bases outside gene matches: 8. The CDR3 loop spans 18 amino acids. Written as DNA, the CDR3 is TGTGCCAGCAGTTTTGGATGGGGACAGGGCACAACTAATGAAAAACTGTTTTTT. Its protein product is CASSFGWGQGTTNEKLFF.

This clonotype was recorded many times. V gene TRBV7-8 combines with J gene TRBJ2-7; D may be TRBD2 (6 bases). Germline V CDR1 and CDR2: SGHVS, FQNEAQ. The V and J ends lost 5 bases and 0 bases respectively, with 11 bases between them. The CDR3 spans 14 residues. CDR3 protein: CASSPGLRSYEQYF. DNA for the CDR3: TGTGCCAGCAGCCCGGGACTTCGCTCCTACGAGCAGTACTTC.

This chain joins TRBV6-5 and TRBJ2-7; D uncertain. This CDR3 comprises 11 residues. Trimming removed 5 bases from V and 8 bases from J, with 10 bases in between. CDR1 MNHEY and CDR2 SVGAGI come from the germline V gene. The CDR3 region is CASSDLTQQYF. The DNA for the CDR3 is TGTGCCAGCAGTGACCTTACGCAGCAGTACTTC.

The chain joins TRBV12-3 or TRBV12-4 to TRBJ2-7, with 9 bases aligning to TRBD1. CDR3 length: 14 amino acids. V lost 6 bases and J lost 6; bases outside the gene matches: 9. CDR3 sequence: CASRAGQGPLEQYF. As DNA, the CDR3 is TGTGCCAGCAGGGCGGGACAGGGCCCCCTCGAGCAGTACTTC.

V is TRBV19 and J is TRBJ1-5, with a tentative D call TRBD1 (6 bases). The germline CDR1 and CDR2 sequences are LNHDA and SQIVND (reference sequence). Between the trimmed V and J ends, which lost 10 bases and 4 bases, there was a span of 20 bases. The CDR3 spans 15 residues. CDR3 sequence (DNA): TGTGCCACGAGGACAGCCTACTCCAGGAATCAGCCCCAGCATTTT. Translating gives CATRTAYSRNQPQHF.

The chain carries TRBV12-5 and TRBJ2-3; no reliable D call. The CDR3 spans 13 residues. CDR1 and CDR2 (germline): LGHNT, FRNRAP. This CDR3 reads CATNDLGADTQYF. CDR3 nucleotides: TGTGCCACCAACGACTTGGGCGCGGATACGCAGTATTTT.

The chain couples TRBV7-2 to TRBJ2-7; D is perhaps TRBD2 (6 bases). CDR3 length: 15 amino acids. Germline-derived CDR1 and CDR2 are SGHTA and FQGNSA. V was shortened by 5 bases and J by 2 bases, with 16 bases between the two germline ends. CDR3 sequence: CASSTPSAETYEQYF. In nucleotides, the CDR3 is TGTGCCAGCAGCACTCCTAGCGCCGAGACCTACGAGCAGTACTTC.

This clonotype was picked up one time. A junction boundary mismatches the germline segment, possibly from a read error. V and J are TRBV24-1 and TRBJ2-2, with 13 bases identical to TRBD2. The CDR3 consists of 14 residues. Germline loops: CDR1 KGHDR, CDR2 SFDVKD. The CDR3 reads CATSDRGTSGELVF. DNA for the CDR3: TGTGCCACCAGTGATCGCGGGACTAGCGGGGAGCTGGTTTTT.

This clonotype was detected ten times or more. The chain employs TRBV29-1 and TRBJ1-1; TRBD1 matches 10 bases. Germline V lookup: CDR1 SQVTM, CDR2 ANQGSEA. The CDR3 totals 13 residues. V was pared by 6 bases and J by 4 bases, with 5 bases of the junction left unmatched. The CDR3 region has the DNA TGCAGCGTAGGGACAGGGGCGGGCACTGAAGCTTTCTTT. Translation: CSVGTGAGTEAFF.

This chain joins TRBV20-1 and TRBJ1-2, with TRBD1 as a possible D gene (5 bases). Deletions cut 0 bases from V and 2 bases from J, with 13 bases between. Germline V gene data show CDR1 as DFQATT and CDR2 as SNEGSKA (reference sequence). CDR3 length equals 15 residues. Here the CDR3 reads CSARDPGTANYGYTF. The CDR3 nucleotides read TGCAGTGCTAGAGATCCCGGGACTGCAAACTATGGCTACACCTTC.

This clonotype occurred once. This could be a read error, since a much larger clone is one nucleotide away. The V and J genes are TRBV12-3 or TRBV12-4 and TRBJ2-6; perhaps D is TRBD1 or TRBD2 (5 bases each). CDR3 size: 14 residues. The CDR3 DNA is TGTGCCAGCAGACCGACAGCCGGGGCCAACGGCCTGACTTTC. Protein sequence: CASRPTAGANGLTF.

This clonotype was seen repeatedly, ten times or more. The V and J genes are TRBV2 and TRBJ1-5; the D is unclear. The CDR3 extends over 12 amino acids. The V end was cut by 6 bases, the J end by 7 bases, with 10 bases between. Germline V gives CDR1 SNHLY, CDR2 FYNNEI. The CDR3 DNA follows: TGTGCCAGCAGACTAAGAGGGCAGCCCCAGCATTTT. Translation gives CASRLRGQPQHF.

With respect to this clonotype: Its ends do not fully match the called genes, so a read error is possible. The CDR3 loop is CVSSYYAADASHF. In nucleotides, the CDR3 is TGTGTCAGCAGTTACTACGCGGCAGACGCCTCCCACTTT. This chain connects TRBV6-2 or TRBV6-3 to TRBJ1-6; D ambiguous. Germline CDR1 is MNHEY and CDR2 is SVGEGT. The CDR3 sequence is 13 residues long.

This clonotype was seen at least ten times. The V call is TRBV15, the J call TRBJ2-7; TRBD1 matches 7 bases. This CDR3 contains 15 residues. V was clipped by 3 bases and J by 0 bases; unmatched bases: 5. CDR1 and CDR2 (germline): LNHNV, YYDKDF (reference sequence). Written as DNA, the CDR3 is TGTGCCACCAGCAGCGGACAGGCCAACTCCTACGAGCAGTACTTC. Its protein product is CATSSGQANSYEQYF.

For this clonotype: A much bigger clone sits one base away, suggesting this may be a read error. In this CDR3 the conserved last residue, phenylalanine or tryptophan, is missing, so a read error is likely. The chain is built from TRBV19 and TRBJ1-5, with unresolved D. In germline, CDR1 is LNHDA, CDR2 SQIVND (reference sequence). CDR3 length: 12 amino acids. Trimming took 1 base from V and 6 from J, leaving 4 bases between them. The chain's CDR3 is CASSIGVQPQHL. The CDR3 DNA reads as TGTGCCAGTAGTATAGGGGTTCAGCCCCAGCATCTT.